These 3 T cell receptor beta chains were all obtained from the same sample, sequenced in a study of early T cells in non-severe SARS-CoV-2 infection (dated by TCRdb to about 2021). Library preparation employed 5' RACE. The reads were generated on a NextSeq 500. TCRdb ran its own pipeline on the public reads, namely fastp trimming at Q25 and MiXCR clone calling, and kept in-frame beta chains. Every distinct CDR3 protein forms one entry, paired with its most common genes and DNA. The sample yields about 63,000 distinct CDR3 sequences; around 13% were counted once. Roughly 4.7% of the sample goes to the ten largest clones. Material: whole blood. These receptors originate from an adult who was a healthcare worker with PCR-confirmed SARS-CoV-2 infection or an uninfected control (not recorded which).

The chain joins TRBV5-6 to TRBJ1-2, with D possibly matching TRBD1 (6 bases). Per germline, CDR1 SGHDT and CDR2 YYEEEE. There are 14 residues in the CDR3. Trimming shortened V by 2 bases and J by 4 bases, and 12 bases separated the two germline ends. CDR3 loop: CASSFRGHFYGYTF. In nucleotides, the CDR3 is TGTGCCAGCAGCTTTCGGGGACATTTCTATGGCTACACCTTC.

The table lists this clonotype with a few counts. This sequence joins TRBV27 and TRBJ2-1; TRBD2 aligns across 14 bases. CDR1 MNHEY and CDR2 SMNVEV come from the germline V gene (reference sequence). This CDR3 comprises 18 residues. V shed 2 bases and J 6 bases; nucleotides not matched to a gene: 9. CDR3 sequence (DNA): TGTGCCAGCAGTTTAGGACTAGCGGGGGGCCACCTCTCCAATGAGCAGTTCTTC. Its translation: CASSLGLAGGHLSNEQFF.

This clonotype has a count of ten or more. V and J are TRBV6-2 or TRBV6-3 and TRBJ1-1; tentative D call: TRBD1 (5 bases). CDR1 MNHEY and CDR2 SVGEGT come from the germline V gene. Trimming took off 7 bases at V and 4 bases at J, with 16 bases between the two ends. This CDR3 spans 14 amino acids. In DNA form, the CDR3 reads TGTGCCAGCACCCAGGCGGGGCCATCCACTGAAGCTTTCTTT. Protein sequence: CASTQAGPSTEAFF.